The entry below describes one TCR beta chain. With 6 bases removed from V and 2 bases from J, the gap between germline ends came to 9 bases. CDR3 length: 13 residues. Per the germline V gene, CDR1 is MNHEY and CDR2 is SVGAGI. The sample belongs to a study of blood T cell repertoires in COVID-19. Libraries were prepared by immunoSEQ multiplex PCR; TCRdb keeps only in-frame clonotypes and omits some of them. The sample carries 200,000 to 250,000 clones, roughly 80% recorded once. V and J are TRBV6-5 and TRBJ2-3, with TRBD1 as a possible D gene (6 bases). This receptor was obtained from a woman aged 55-70 years with acute or convalescent COVID-19. The material sequenced was peripheral blood. This chain's CDR3 is CASRDSFTDTQYF. Here the CDR3 DNA reads TGTGCCAGCAGGGACAGTTTCACAGATACGCAGTATTTT.